The T cell receptor beta chain described here comes from a study of human T cells and chemical hapten exposure. Study at large: Patients got weekly scalp diphenylcyclopropenone doses over the approximately 24-week study. Regarding the study as a whole: Expanded TCRs formed significantly more large CDR3 similarity clusters than controls. Patch test score was positively correlated with the counts of PT1 expanded TCRs.

Separate cDNA molecules received unique molecular identifiers, which the library attached to them. TCRdb re-analysed the RACE reads in MiXCR, keeping a single row per CDR3 protein. The sample records a few hundred thousand distinct CDR3 sequences, nearly 5% being singletons. Specified time point: patch test 1, 2 weeks after DPC sensitization. As to treatment: therapeutic diphenylcyclopropenone sensitization with weekly scalp DPC. The CDR3 extends over 14 amino acids. Per the germline V gene, CDR1 is MNHEY and CDR2 is SVGAGI. The V and J ends lost 2 bases and 3 bases respectively, with 8 bases between them. In this sample, this clonotype turned up many times. Its antigen is undetermined.

This specimen consisted of whole blood, obtained in connection with sensitization to the hapten diphenylcyclopropenone (DPC). The V call is TRBV6-5, the J call TRBJ1-5; the D gene is possibly TRBD1 (6 bases). This clonotype originated in a woman between 45 and 60 years old with alopecia areata. Some clones in this sample may be carry-over from other donors' samples. CDR3 sequence (DNA): TGTGCCAGCAGTTACGACAGGTTCAATCAGCCCCAGCATTTT. Encoded protein: CASSYDRFNQPQHF.